A selection of T cell receptor beta chains follows, all from one sample in a study of blood T cells in healthy people across ages. TCRdb used MiXCR to reprocess the 5' RACE reads, holding one entry per CDR3 protein. Of roughly 1,800,000 distinct CDR3 sequences listed, around half were seen once; the top ten hold around 2.1%. Input material: blood. The source of these receptors is a middle-aged woman in good health. Each CDR3 is given without its conserved first and last residue.

j_call v_call cdr3_aa
TRBJ2-5 TRBV7-9 ASSQGTSGGYNEQY
TRBJ1-6 TRBV5-1 ASSLSGTGGRSPLH
TRBJ2-3 TRBV20-1 SARIAGYGSDTQY
TRBJ1-2 TRBV18 ASSPGIQCGYT
TRBJ1-2 TRBV9 ASSVDGQGTYGYT
TRBJ1-2 TRBV5-5 ASSLVRLNYGYT
TRBJ2-6 TRBV24-1 ATSPTREKGFPGANVLT
TRBJ2-3 TRBV6-1 ASSEGLLAGGSTDTQY
TRBJ1-2 TRBV12-3/TRBV12-4 ASSVGTGRRGYT
TRBJ2-5 TRBV5-1 ASSLGRGNIQETQY
TRBJ2-7 TRBV6-1 ASSELVAAGGYEQY